These T cell receptor beta chains were read from a single sample in a study of cytomegalovirus exposure and HLA in healthy donors. Sequenced by immunoSEQ multiplex PCR; TCRdb stores in-frame clones only, minus some. The repertoire includes around 100,000 clones, under 85% of them detected once, and approximately 2% sits in the top ten. Specimen: PBMCs. These receptors were collected from a woman aged 40 to 55 in good health and CMV-seronegative. The CDR3 runs from the conserved cysteine through the conserved F or W. D genes are given only for firm matches. Rows may omit the clone size; those that give it use once, few, many or a size class.

CDR3nt: TGTGCCAGCAGTTCCGGGACAGGGGTGAGGGAGCAGTACTTC
CDR3aa: CASSSGTGVREQYF
abundance: .
d_gene: TRBD1
v_gene: TRBV6-5
j_gene: TRBJ2-7

CDR3nt: TGCAGCGTTGTAGGGGACAGTAACACCGGGGAGCTGTTTTTT
CDR3aa: CSVVGDSNTGELFF
abundance: once
d_gene: TRBD1
v_gene: TRBV29-1
j_gene: TRBJ2-2

CDR3nt: TGTGCCAGCAGTTCCTCCGGGACAGGGTACGGTTCACCCCTCCACTTT
CDR3aa: CASSSSGTGYGSPLHF
abundance: .
d_gene: TRBD1
v_gene: TRBV27
j_gene: TRBJ1-6

CDR3nt: TGTGCCAGCTCACCCAGAGGGAACACTGAAGCTTTCTTT
CDR3aa: CASSPRGNTEAFF
abundance: .
d_gene: .
v_gene: TRBV18
j_gene: TRBJ1-1

CDR3nt: TGTGCCAGCAGCAACTGGGGTAGCGGGTACACAGATACGCAGTATTTT
CDR3aa: CASSNWGSGYTDTQYF
abundance: .
d_gene: TRBD2
v_gene: TRBV11-2
j_gene: TRBJ2-3

CDR3nt: TGTGCCTATAAAGGTCGGGGCGGGGGTTACGAGCAGTACTTC
CDR3aa: CAYKGRGGGYEQYF
abundance: .
d_gene: TRBD2
v_gene: TRBV30
j_gene: TRBJ2-7

CDR3nt: TGTGCCAGCGGGGGCCCCCTACAGGGTACTGCCGGGGAGCTGTTTTTT
CDR3aa: CASGGPLQGTAGELFF
abundance: .
d_gene: .
v_gene: TRBV27
j_gene: TRBJ2-2

CDR3nt: TGTGCCAGGGAGGCAGGGGGCCAAGAGACCCAGTACTTC
CDR3aa: CAREAGGQETQYF
abundance: .
d_gene: TRBD1
v_gene: TRBV7-9
j_gene: TRBJ2-5

CDR3nt: TGTGCCAGTAGTAGGTCGACAGGGATCAGCAATCAGCCCCAGCATTTT
CDR3aa: CASSRSTGISNQPQHF
abundance: .
d_gene: TRBD1
v_gene: TRBV19
j_gene: TRBJ1-5

CDR3nt: TGTGCCAGCAGTCCCTTTAGGTCCACAGACAATGAGCAGTTCTTC
CDR3aa: CASSPFRSTDNEQFF
abundance: .
d_gene: .
v_gene: TRBV27
j_gene: TRBJ2-1

CDR3nt: TGCGCCAGCAGCCAATTCGCTGCGGGGGGCACAGATACGCAGTATTTT
CDR3aa: CASSQFAAGGTDTQYF
abundance: .
d_gene: TRBD2
v_gene: TRBV4-3
j_gene: TRBJ2-3

CDR3nt: TGTGCCAGCAGTCCGCGGGGGAAGAGGATGCAGTATTTT
CDR3aa: CASSPRGKRMQYF
abundance: .
d_gene: TRBD2
v_gene: TRBV6-1
j_gene: TRBJ2-3

CDR3nt: TGCGCCAGCAGCTTGGGGCAGGGGGCAGATACGCAGTATTTT
CDR3aa: CASSLGQGADTQYF
abundance: .
d_gene: TRBD1
v_gene: TRBV5-1
j_gene: TRBJ2-3

CDR3nt: TGCGCCAGCAGCTTGGTGGCAGGGCGAACCTACGAGCAGTACTTC
CDR3aa: CASSLVAGRTYEQYF
abundance: .
d_gene: .
v_gene: TRBV5-1
j_gene: TRBJ2-7

CDR3nt: TGTGCCAGCAGTGCGGGACTGCCTCCAGAGACCCAGTACTTC
CDR3aa: CASSAGLPPETQYF
abundance: .
d_gene: .
v_gene: TRBV2
j_gene: TRBJ2-5

CDR3nt: TGTGCCATCAGTCTCGGGACTAGCGGCTACAATGAGCAGTTCTTC
CDR3aa: CAISLGTSGYNEQFF
abundance: .
d_gene: TRBD2
v_gene: TRBV10-3
j_gene: TRBJ2-1

CDR3nt: TGTGCCAGCAGGGATAGCGTCGACGAGCAGTACTTC
CDR3aa: CASRDSVDEQYF
abundance: .
d_gene: .
v_gene: TRBV2
j_gene: TRBJ2-7

CDR3nt: TGTGCCAGCAGTGTCTTAACTAGCGGGGGCACAGATACGCAGTATTTT
CDR3aa: CASSVLTSGGTDTQYF
abundance: .
d_gene: TRBD2
v_gene: TRBV2
j_gene: TRBJ2-3

CDR3nt: TGTGCCAGCAGCCCGACAGGGGTTGGAAACACCATATATTTT
CDR3aa: CASSPTGVGNTIYF
abundance: .
d_gene: TRBD1
v_gene: TRBV6-5
j_gene: TRBJ1-3

CDR3nt: TGTGCCATCCGGAAACTAGCGTTAAAAGTCGAGCAGTACTTC
CDR3aa: CAIRKLALKVEQYF
abundance: .
d_gene: TRBD2
v_gene: TRBV2
j_gene: TRBJ2-7

CDR3nt: TGTGCCAGCACAGATCGCCCAATAACCGGGACAGGGTCCGGGGCCAACGTCCTGACTTTC
CDR3aa: CASTDRPITGTGSGANVLTF
abundance: .
d_gene: TRBD1
v_gene: TRBV2
j_gene: TRBJ2-6

CDR3nt: TGTGCCAGCACCCGGGGAGAGACCCAGTACTTC
CDR3aa: CASTRGETQYF
abundance: .
d_gene: .
v_gene: TRBV6-6
j_gene: TRBJ2-5